The present T cell receptor (beta chain) was sequenced within a study of T cells expressing NK-cell markers. In the study overall: Among eight sequenced donors, seven carried HCMV seropositivity while one was seronegative. Overall study findings and caveats: Leadership of the CD3+CD56-NKG2C+ fraction also belonged to these clonotypes in a few donors. In a group of about six donors, dominant NKG2C+ clonotypes represented about 1.0-7.5% of CD8+ T cells.

The CDR3 has 16 residues. CDR1 and CDR2 from the germline V gene are MNHEY and SMNVEV (reference sequence). What made the TCR beta cDNA was 5'RACE template switching with UMIs. TCRdb reworked the 5' RACE reads into one entry per CDR3 protein, no DNA. This sample's table reports about 430,000 distinct CDR3 sequences. Comments on this clonotype: Its specificity is not known.

The sequence was collected from a woman aged 50 to 60 in good health. Sequencing used blood T cells: a sorted CD56 or NKG2C T cell subset, CD4+ or CD8+ T cells, or bulk PBMC T cells (not recorded which). The rearrangement uses TRBV27 and TRBJ2-1. Here the CDR3 reads CASSLWLFSSYNEQFF.